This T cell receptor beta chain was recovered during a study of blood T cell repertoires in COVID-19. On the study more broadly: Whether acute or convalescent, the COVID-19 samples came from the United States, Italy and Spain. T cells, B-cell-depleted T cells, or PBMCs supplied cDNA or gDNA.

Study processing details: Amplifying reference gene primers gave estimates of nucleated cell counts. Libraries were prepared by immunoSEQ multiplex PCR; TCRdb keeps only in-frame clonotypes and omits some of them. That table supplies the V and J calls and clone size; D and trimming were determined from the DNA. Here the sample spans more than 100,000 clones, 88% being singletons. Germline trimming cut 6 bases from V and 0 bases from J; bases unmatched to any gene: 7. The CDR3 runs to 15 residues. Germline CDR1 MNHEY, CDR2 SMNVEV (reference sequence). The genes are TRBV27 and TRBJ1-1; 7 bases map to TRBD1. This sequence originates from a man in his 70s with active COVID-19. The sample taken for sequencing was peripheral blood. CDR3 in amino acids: CASSRRQGMNTEAFF. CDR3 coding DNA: TGTGCCAGCAGCCGAAGACAGGGAATGAACACTGAAGCTTTCTTT.